These 15 T cell receptor beta chains were all obtained from the same sample, sequenced in a study of long-term antiretroviral therapy in people with HIV. At the survey level, the v3.0 immunoSEQ assay was run. Clones were read by immunoSEQ multiplex PCR, and TCRdb kept only the in-frame ones, dropping some. The sample lists roughly 12,000 clones; about 83% were seen once. The sequencing used unsorted PBMCs, collected 3.4 years after starting antiretroviral therapy. The receptor set was obtained from a man aged 35 to 55 with HIV.

V gene TRBV19 combines with J gene TRBJ1-2, with TRBD1 matching over 7 bases. Germline-derived CDR1 and CDR2 are LNHDA and SQIVND (reference sequence). V shed 6 bases, J shed 7 bases, and the junction held 8 bases outside the gene matches. The CDR3 is made up of 13 amino acids. The CDR3 nucleotides are TGTGCCAGTAGCACACAGGGGAGCGGTGGCTACACCTTC. Translated: CASSTQGSGGYTF.

V is TRBV27 and J is TRBJ2-7; D remains unclear. Germline CDR1 reads MNHEY; CDR2 reads SMNVEV (reference sequence). Trimming stripped 3 bases from V and 2 bases from J, with 8 bases between. CDR3 size: 13 residues. The CDR3 coding sequence is TGTGCCAGCAGTTTGGTGAGAGCCTACGAGCAGTACTTC. It is translated as CASSLVRAYEQYF.

The CDR3 reads CASSRGSTGDGYTF. The CDR3 DNA sequence: TGCGCCAGCAGCCGGGGATCGACAGGGGATGGCTACACCTTC. The V gene is TRBV4-3, the J gene TRBJ1-2, with TRBD1 identical over 8 bases. From germline, CDR1 is LGHNA and CDR2 YSLEER. J lost 6 bases, V lost 4 bases, and 7 bases had no gene match. The CDR3 loop spans 14 amino acids.

The rearrangement links TRBV27 to TRBJ2-7; TRBD2 agrees at 7 bases. This CDR3 has 15 residues. J lost 3 bases, V lost 0 bases, and 5 bases had no gene match. Per the germline V gene, CDR1 is MNHEY and CDR2 is SMNVEV (reference sequence). CDR3 in DNA: TGTGCCAGCAGTTTATCGGGGTCGGGGGGCTACGAGCAGTACTTC. It is translated as CASSLSGSGGYEQYF.

The V call is TRBV2, the J call TRBJ2-7; 10 nucleotides agree with TRBD2. Germline CDR1 SNHLY, CDR2 FYNNEI. This CDR3 is built from 14 residues. The V segment lost 7 bases and the J segment 2 bases; nucleotides outside the gene matches: 5. CDR3 residues: CASTVLAGAYEQYF. The CDR3 region has the DNA TGTGCCAGCACCGTTCTAGCGGGAGCCTACGAGCAGTACTTC.

The V gene is TRBV9, the J gene TRBJ2-7; either TRBD1 or TRBD2 may supply D (7 bases each). Germline V lookup: CDR1 SGDLS, CDR2 YYNGEE. The CDR3 spans 15 residues. The V gene lost 4 bases and the J gene lost 2 bases, with 16 bases spanning the gap. In nucleotides, the CDR3 is TGTGCCAGCAGCCCCCAGGGGGGGGCCCCCTACGAGCAGTACTTC. Its protein product is CASSPQGGAPYEQYF. Variable domain in full (rest from reference TRBV9 and TRBJ2-7): DSGVTQTPKHLITATGQRVTLRCSPRSGDLSVYWYQQSLDQGLQFLIQYYNGEERAKGNILERFSAQQFPDLHSELNLSSLELGDSALYFCASSPQGGAPYEQYFGPGTRLTVT.

This clone was detected once. This rearrangement joins TRBV28 to TRBJ2-1; D not resolved. Germline lookup yields CDR1 MDHEN and CDR2 SYDVKM. The ends were cut back, 7 bases at V and 7 bases at J, with 17 bases in the middle. The CDR3 has 14 amino acids. CDR3 in amino acids: CASNPIGRQNEQFF. The CDR3 DNA follows: TGTGCCAGCAATCCGATAGGGCGGCAGAATGAGCAGTTCTTC. Looking up the rest from reference TRBV28 and TRBJ2-1 gives the full variable domain: DVKVTQSSRYLVKRTGEKVFLECVQDMDHENMFWYRQDPGLGLRLIYFSYDVKMKEKGDIPEGYSVSREKKERFSLILESASTNQTSMYLCASNPIGRQNEQFFGPGTRLTVL.

This clone was counted only a few times. The chain carries TRBV19 and TRBJ1-5; D unresolved. Germline values: CDR1 LNHDA, CDR2 SQIVND (reference sequence). V was pared by 3 bases and J by 1 base, with 10 bases between. The CDR3 is 15 residues long. This CDR3 is CASSITGGSNQPQHF. The CDR3 DNA is TGTGCCAGTAGTATCACTGGAGGAAGCAATCAGCCCCAGCATTTT. Full variable domain (outside the CDR3, taken from reference TRBV19 and TRBJ1-5): DGGITQSPKYLFRKEGQNVTLSCEQNLNHDAMYWYRQDPGQGLRLIYYSQIVNDFQKGDIAEGYSVSREKKESFPLTVTSAQKNPTAFYLCASSITGGSNQPQHFGDGTRLSIL.

The rearrangement links TRBV19 to TRBJ2-5, with D perhaps matching TRBD1 or TRBD2 (5 bases each). Germline V CDR1 and CDR2: LNHDA, SQIVND (reference sequence). The CDR3 runs to 16 residues. V lost 1 base, J lost 4 bases, and 16 bases lay in between. This CDR3 reads CASSIGFRVGTETQYF. The CDR3 DNA is TGTGCCAGTAGTATAGGTTTCAGGGTGGGGACAGAGACCCAGTACTTC.

The V gene is TRBV28, the J gene TRBJ1-4; 7 bases agree with TRBD1. The CDR3 is 15 residues long. The germline V gene encodes CDR1 MDHEN and CDR2 SYDVKM. J gave up 3 bases and V 3 bases, and 4 bases lay outside the gene matches. This chain's CDR3 is CASSFEGAANEKLFF. The CDR3 DNA follows: TGTGCCAGCAGTTTTGAGGGGGCGGCTAATGAAAAACTGTTTTTT.

This chain uses TRBV21-1 with TRBJ1-5. TRBV21-1 is a pseudogene. The CDR3 sequence is 14 residues long. The CDR3 loop is CASSKERGNQPQHF. The CDR3 region has the DNA TGTGCCAGCAGCAAAGAGAGGGGTAATCAGCCCCAGCATTTT.

By share of the sample, this clone is large (0.1 to 1%). The J gene is TRBJ1-2, the V gene TRBV7-9; maybe TRBD1 (6 bases). Germline assignment: CDR1 SEHNR and CDR2 FQNEAQ (reference sequence). Trimming left V 5 bases short and J 8 bases short, with 18 bases between. The CDR3 consists of 14 residues. The CDR3 DNA reads TGTGCCAGCAGCGATGGCGGGGACATAGAAGGCTACACCTTC. Translating gives CASSDGGDIEGYTF. Supplemented by reference TRBV7-9 and TRBJ1-2, the full variable domain reads DTGVSQNPRHKITKRGQNVTFRCDPISEHNRLYWYRQTLGQGPEFLTYFQNEAQLEKSRLLSDRFSAERPKGSFSTLEIQRTEQGDSAMYLCASSDGGDIEGYTFGSGTRLTVV.

The chain employs TRBV7-6 and TRBJ2-2; either TRBD1 or TRBD2 may supply D (6 bases each). The germline gives CDR1 SGHVS, CDR2 FNYEAQ. The V end lost 3 bases, the J end lost 5 bases, and 13 bases lay between the germline ends. This CDR3 has 15 residues. The CDR3 spells CASSLAPGATGELFF. CDR3 coding DNA: TGTGCCAGCAGCTTGGCCCCGGGGGCAACCGGGGAGCTGTTTTTT.

V and J are TRBV10-2 and TRBJ2-7; tentatively, D is TRBD2 (5 bases). Per the germline V gene, CDR1 is WSHSY and CDR2 is SAAADI. The CDR3 sequence is 13 residues long. V dropped 9 bases and J dropped 3 bases, with 15 bases sitting between them. The CDR3 reads CASWDARDYEQYF. The CDR3 DNA is TGCGCCAGTTGGGATGCTCGGGACTACGAGCAGTACTTC.

This chain uses TRBV15 with TRBJ2-1; a weak D match, TRBD1 (5 bases). CDR1 and CDR2 (germline): LNHNV, YYDKDF (reference sequence). Trimming stripped 0 bases from V and 9 bases from J, with 15 bases between. The CDR3 totals 15 residues. This CDR3 reads CATSRDWLGAREQFF. Written as DNA, the CDR3 is TGTGCCACCAGCAGAGATTGGTTAGGGGCCCGTGAGCAGTTCTTC.